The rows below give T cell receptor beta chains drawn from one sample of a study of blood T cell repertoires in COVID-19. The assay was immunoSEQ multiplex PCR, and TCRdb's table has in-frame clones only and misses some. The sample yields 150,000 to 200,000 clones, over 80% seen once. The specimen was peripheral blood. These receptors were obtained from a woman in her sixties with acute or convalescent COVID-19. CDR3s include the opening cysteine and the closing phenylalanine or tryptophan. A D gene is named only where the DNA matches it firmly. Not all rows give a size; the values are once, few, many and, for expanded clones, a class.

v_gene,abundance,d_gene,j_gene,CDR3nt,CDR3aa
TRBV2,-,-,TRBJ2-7,TGTGCCAGCTGGCCAGGGGACTACGAGCAGTACTTC,CASWPGDYEQYF
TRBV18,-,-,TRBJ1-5,TGTGCCAGCTCACCCTACAGTAGTAGCAATCAGCCCCAGCATTTT,CASSPYSSSNQPQHF
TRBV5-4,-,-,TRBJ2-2,TGTGCCAGCAGCTTCGGCAGGGGCAGTGCGAACACCGGGGAGCTGTTTTTT,CASSFGRGSANTGELFF
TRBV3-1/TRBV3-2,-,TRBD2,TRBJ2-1,TGTGCCAGCAGCCACTGGACTAGCGGGGGCACTTTCCATGAGCAGTTCTTC,CASSHWTSGGTFHEQFF
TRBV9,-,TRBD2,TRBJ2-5,TGTGCCAGCAGCGCCGTAGCGGGGGGGCCAAGGGGCCAAGAGACCCAGTACTTC,CASSAVAGGPRGQETQYF
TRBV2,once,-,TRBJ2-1,TGTGCCAGCAGTGAACAAGGACAACTCAATGAGCAGTTCTTC,CASSEQGQLNEQFF
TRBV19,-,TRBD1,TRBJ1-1,TGTGCCAGTAGAACGGACAGGGGCGCTGAAGCTTTCTTT,CASRTDRGAEAFF
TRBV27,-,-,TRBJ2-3,TGTGCCAGCAGGGCGGCCGTGGCGGATACGCAGTATTTT,CASRAAVADTQYF
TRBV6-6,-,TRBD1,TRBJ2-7,TGTGCCAGCAGTACGACAGGGGAAGGGTACGAGCAGTACTTC,CASSTTGEGYEQYF
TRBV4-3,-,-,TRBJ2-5,TGCGCCAGCAGCCAAGAGGTTGCAGTAGCGCGAGAGACCCAGTACTTC,CASSQEVAVARETQYF
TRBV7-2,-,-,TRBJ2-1,TGTGCCAGCAGCTTAGTCCGGGGAAACTCCTACAATGAGCAGTTCTTC,CASSLVRGNSYNEQFF
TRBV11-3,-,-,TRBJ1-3,TGTGCCAGCAGCTTAGAAAGTGGCTCGGGGAACACCATATATTTT,CASSLESGSGNTIYF
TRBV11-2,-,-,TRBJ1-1,TGTGCCAGCAGCTTATGGCCAGGCTTAAGTGAGACTGAAGCTTTCTTT,CASSLWPGLSETEAFF
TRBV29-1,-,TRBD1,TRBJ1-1,TGCAGCGTGATGCCCAGACAGGGGAGCCCTGAAGCTTTCTTT,CSVMPRQGSPEAFF
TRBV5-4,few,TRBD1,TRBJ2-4,TGTGCCAGCAGCTTGCAAACAGGGGGCCGGAACATTCAGTACTTC,CASSLQTGGRNIQYF
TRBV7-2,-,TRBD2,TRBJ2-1,TGTGCCAGCAGCTTACAACGGGGGGGCGTCGATGAGCAGTTCTTC,CASSLQRGGVDEQFF
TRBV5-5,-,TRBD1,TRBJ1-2,TGTGCCAGCAGCCCAGTGGACAGGGTGAACTATGGCTACACCTTC,CASSPVDRVNYGYTF
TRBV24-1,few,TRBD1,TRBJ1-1,TGTGCCACCAGTGGTCGGTTCGGGACAGGGAACACTGAAGCTTTCTTT,CATSGRFGTGNTEAFF
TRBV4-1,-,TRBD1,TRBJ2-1,TGCGCCAGCAGCCAAGATTCACAGGGGGCAAATTACAATGAGCAGTTCTTC,CASSQDSQGANYNEQFF
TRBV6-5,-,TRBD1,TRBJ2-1,TGTGCCAGCAGTTACTCGGGGACAGACTCTCGTGAGCAGTTCTTC,CASSYSGTDSREQFF
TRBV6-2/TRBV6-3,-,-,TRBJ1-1,TGTGCCAGCAGCCGCCCTTATCCAGGGGACACTGAAGCTTTCTTT,CASSRPYPGDTEAFF
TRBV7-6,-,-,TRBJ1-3,TGTGCCAGCAGCCCACGGACAGTCTCTGGAAACACCATATATTTT,CASSPRTVSGNTIYF
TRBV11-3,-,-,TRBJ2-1,TGTGCCAGCAGCGGGGGGAGCTCCTACAATGAGCAGTTCTTC,CASSGGSSYNEQFF
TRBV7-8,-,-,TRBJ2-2,TGTGCCAGCAGCCCCGCCGGGGGGCTGTTTTTT,CASSPAGGLFF
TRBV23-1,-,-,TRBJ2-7,TGCGCCAGCAGTCAATCGCCGGGGGAGACGCCCTACGAGCAGTACTTC,CASSQSPGETPYEQYF
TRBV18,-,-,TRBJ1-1,TGTGCCAGCTCACCACTCGCAGGGGAGACTGAAGCTTTCTTT,CASSPLAGETEAFF
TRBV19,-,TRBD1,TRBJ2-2,TGTGCCAGTAGGGGACAGGGGGCAAAAGTCGGTTCCGGGGAGCTGTTTTTT,CASRGQGAKVGSGELFF
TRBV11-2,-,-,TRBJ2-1,TGTGCCAGCAGCTTATTCGGGGGTTACAATGAGCAGTTCTTC,CASSLFGGYNEQFF
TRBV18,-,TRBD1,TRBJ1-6,TGTGCCAGCTCATCGGGACAGGGGACGAATTCACCCCTCCACTTT,CASSSGQGTNSPLHF
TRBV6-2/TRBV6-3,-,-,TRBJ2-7,TGTGCCAGCAGTTACGGGGCAGGGGCCCACGAGCAGTACTTC,CASSYGAGAHEQYF
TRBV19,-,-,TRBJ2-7,TGTGCCAGTGGAGACAGATCCCGGGGGTGGGAGCAGTACTTC,CASGDRSRGWEQYF
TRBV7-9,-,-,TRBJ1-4,TGTGCCAGCAGCTCCCCCCCGGGACAACTGGTCACTAATGAAAAACTGTTTTTT,CASSSPPGQLVTNEKLFF
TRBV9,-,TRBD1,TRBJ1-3,TGTGCCAGCAGCGCACCCCCAGGGGGCGGTGGAAACACCATATATTTT,CASSAPPGGGGNTIYF
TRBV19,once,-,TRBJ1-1,TGTGCCAGTACCTTTTCGACAGAAGCTTTCTTT,CASTFSTEAFF
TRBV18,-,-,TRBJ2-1,TGTGCCAGCTCACCAGCCGACAGGCCCCTTAATGAGCAGTTCTTC,CASSPADRPLNEQFF
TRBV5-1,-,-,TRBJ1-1,TGCGCCAGCAGCTTGGATCGGCAGGGAACCACTGAAGCTTTCTTT,CASSLDRQGTTEAFF
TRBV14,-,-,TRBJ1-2,TGTGCCAGCAGCCAAGCGGGGATCGGTGGCTACACCTTC,CASSQAGIGGYTF
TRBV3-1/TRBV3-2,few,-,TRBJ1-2,TGTGCCAGCAGCCTCCCCGCGGGCGCGGGATATGGCTACACCTTC,CASSLPAGAGYGYTF
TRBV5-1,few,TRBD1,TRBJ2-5,TGCGCCAGCAGCTCCCCCGGGACAGGGTCGGAGACCCAGTACTTC,CASSSPGTGSETQYF
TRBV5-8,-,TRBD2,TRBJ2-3,TGTGCCAGCAGCTCCCAGCGGGGGGCTAGCACAGATACGCAGTATTTT,CASSSQRGASTDTQYF
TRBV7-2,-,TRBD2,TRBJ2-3,TGTGCCAGCAGCTTTAGCCTAGCGGGGGGCGCAATCTGGGGTACGCAGTATTTT,CASSFSLAGGAIWGTQYF
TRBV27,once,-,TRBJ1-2,TGTGCCAGCAGTTTATCGCGGGGTTCGGACTATGGCTACACCTTC,CASSLSRGSDYGYTF
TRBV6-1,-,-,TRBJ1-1,TGTGCCAGCAGTGAGCGGGGGACTGAAGCTTTCTTT,CASSERGTEAFF
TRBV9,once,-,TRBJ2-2,TGTGCCAGCAGCGTTCGAGTGTCCGCGAACACCGGGGAGCTGTTTTTT,CASSVRVSANTGELFF
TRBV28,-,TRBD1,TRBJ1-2,TGTGCCAGCACCGACAGGGTTGGCTACACCTTC,CASTDRVGYTF
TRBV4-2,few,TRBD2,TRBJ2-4,TGTGCCAGCAGCCAAGATTGGGGGGGAAAAAACATTCAGTACTTC,CASSQDWGGKNIQYF
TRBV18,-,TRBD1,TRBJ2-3,TGTGCCAGCCACAGGGGGCTGGGGGATACGCAGTATTTT,CASHRGLGDTQYF
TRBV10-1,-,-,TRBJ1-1,TGCGCCAGCAGTGACAACCAGGGAATTGAAGCTTTCTTT,CASSDNQGIEAFF
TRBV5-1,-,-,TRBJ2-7,TGCGCCAGCAGCTTGGGACGGTCAGGGGCTTCCTACGAGCAGTACTTC,CASSLGRSGASYEQYF
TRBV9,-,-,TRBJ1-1,TGTGCCAGCAGCGTAGGTCCGGGGAGAGGGACTGAAGCTTTCTTT,CASSVGPGRGTEAFF
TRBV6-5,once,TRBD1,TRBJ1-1,TGTGCCAGCAGCGGGACAGTTGGCACTGAAGCTTTCTTT,CASSGTVGTEAFF
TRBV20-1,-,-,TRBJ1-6,TGCAGTGCTAGTGCAGGGTCCTATAATTCACCCCTCCACTTT,CSASAGSYNSPLHF
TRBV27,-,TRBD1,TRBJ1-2,TGTGCCAGCAGTTATCAGGGGGCGCCGAACTATGGCTACACCTTC,CASSYQGAPNYGYTF
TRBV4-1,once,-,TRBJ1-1,TGCGCCAGCAGCCAACCGACAGCGACGAACACTGAAGCTTTCTTT,CASSQPTATNTEAFF
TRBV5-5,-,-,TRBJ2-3,TGTGCCAGCAGCTTGGCGTCGAGTTTAGATACGCAGTATTTT,CASSLASSLDTQYF
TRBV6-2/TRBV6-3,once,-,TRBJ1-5,TGTGCCAGCAGTTACTCGGACATGCTTGGGAATCAGCCCCAGCATTTT,CASSYSDMLGNQPQHF
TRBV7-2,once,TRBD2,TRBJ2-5,TGTGCCAGCAGCTTAGCGTCGGGGGGGTTCGGGAAGACCCAGTACTTC,CASSLASGGFGKTQYF
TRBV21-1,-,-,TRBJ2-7,TGTGCCAGCAGTTACCCGGGACTAGCGGGGGGGAACCTCTACGAGCAGTACTTC,CASSYPGLAGGNLYEQYF